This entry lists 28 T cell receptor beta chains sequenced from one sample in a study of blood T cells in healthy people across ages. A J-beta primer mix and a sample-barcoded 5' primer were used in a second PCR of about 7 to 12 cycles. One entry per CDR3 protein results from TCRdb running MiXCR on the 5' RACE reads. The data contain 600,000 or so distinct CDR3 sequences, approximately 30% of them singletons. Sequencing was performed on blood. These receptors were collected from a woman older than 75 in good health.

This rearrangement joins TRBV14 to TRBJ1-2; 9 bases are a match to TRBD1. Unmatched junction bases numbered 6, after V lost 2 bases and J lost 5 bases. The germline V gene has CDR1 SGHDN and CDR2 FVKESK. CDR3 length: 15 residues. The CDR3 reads CASSQMTGGRYGYTF. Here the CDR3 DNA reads TGTGCCAGCAGCCAAATGACAGGGGGACGGTATGGCTACACCTTC.

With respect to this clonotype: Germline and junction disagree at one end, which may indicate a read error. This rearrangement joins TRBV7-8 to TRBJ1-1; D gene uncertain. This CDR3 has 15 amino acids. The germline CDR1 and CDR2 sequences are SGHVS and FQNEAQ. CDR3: CASNLGRGENTEAFF. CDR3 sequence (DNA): TGTGCCAGCAACTTAGGCCGAGGAGAGAACACTGAAGCTTTCTTT.

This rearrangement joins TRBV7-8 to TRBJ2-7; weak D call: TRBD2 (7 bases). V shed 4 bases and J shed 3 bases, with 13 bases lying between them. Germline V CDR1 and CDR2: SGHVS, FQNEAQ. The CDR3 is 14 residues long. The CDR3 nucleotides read TGTGCCAGCAGCTACAGGGAGGGGGTCTACGAGCAGTACTTC. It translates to CASSYREGVYEQYF.

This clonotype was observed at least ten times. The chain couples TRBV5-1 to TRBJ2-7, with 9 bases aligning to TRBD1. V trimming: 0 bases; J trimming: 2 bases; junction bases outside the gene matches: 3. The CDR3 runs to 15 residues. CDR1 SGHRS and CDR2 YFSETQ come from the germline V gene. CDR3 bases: TGCGCCAGCAGCTTGGTTGGACAGGGGACCTACGAGCAGTACTTC. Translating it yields CASSLVGQGTYEQYF. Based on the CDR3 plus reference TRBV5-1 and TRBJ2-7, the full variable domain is KAGVTQTPRYLIKTRGQQVTLSCSPISGHRSVSWYQQTPGQGLQFLFEYFSETQRNKGNFPGRFSGRQFSNSRSEMNVSTLELGDSALYLCASSLVGQGTYEQYFGPGTRLTVT.

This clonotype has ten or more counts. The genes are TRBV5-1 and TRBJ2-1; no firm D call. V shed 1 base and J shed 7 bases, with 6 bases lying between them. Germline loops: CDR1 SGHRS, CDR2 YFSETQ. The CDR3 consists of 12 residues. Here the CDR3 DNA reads TGCGCCAGCAGCTTGAATCTGAATGAGCAGTTCTTC. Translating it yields CASSLNLNEQFF. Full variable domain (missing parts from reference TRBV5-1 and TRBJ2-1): KAGVTQTPRYLIKTRGQQVTLSCSPISGHRSVSWYQQTPGQGLQFLFEYFSETQRNKGNFPGRFSGRQFSNSRSEMNVSTLELGDSALYLCASSLNLNEQFFGPGTRLTVL.

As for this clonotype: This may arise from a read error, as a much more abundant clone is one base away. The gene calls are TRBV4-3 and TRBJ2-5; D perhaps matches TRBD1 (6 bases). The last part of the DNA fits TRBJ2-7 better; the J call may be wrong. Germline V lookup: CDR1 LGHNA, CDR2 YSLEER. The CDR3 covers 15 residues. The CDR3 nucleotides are TGCGCCAGCAGCCAAAGCCTTGCAGGGGAGTACGAGCAGTACTTC. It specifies CASSQSLAGEYEQYF.

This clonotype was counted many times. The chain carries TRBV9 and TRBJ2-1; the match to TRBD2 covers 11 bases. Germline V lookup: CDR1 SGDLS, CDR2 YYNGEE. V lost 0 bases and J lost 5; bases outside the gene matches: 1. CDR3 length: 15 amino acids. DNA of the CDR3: TGTGCCAGCAGCGTAGCACTAGCGGGGGACAATGAGCAGTTCTTC. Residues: CASSVALAGDNEQFF.

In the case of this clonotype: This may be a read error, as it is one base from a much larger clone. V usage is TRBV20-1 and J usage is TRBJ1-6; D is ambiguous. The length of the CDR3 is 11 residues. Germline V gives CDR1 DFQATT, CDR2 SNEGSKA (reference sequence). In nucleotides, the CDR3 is TGCAGTACTAGAGGGAACAATGCCCTCCACTTT. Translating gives CSTRGNNALHF.

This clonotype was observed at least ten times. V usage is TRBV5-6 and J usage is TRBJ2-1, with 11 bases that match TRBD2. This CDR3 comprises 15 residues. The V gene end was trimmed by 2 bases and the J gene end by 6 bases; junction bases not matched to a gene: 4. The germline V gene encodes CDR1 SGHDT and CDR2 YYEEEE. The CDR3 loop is CASSFALAGANEQFF. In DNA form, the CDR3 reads TGTGCCAGCAGCTTCGCACTAGCGGGGGCCAATGAGCAGTTCTTC.

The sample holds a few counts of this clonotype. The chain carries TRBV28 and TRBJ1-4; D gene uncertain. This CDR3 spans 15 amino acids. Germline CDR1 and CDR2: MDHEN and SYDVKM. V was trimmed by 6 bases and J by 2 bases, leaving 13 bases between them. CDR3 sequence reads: CASSYSSVTNEKLFF. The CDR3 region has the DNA TGTGCCAGCAGCTATTCAAGTGTGACTAATGAAAAACTGTTTTTT.

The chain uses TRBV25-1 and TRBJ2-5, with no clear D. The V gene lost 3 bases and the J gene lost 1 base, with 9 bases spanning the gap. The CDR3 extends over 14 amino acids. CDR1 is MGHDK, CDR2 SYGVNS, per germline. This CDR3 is CASSDIRVQETQYF. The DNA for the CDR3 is TGTGCCAGCAGTGACATACGGGTCCAAGAGACCCAGTACTTC.

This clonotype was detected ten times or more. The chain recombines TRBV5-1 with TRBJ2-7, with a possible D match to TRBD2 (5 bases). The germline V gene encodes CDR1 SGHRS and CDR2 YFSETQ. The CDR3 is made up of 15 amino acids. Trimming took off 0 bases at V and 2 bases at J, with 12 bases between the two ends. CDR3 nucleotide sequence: TGCGCCAGCAGCTTGGGGACCCCCGGGACCTACGAGCAGTACTTC. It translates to CASSLGTPGTYEQYF.

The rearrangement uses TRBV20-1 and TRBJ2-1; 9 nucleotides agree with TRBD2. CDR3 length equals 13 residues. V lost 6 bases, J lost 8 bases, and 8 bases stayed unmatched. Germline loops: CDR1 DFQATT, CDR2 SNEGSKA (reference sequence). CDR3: CSAPGLASHEQFF. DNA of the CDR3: TGCAGTGCCCCGGGACTAGCATCCCATGAGCAGTTCTTC.

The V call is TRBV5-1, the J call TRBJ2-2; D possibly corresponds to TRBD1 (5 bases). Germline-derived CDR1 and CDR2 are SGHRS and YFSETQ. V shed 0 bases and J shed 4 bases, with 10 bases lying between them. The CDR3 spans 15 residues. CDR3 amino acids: CASSLEGARTGELFF. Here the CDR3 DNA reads TGCGCCAGCAGCTTGGAAGGGGCGCGCACCGGGGAGCTGTTTTTT.

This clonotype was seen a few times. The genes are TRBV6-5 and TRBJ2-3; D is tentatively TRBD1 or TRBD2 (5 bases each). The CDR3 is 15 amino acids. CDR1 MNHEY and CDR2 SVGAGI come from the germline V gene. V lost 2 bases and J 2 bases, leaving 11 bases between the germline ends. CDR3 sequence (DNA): TGTGCCAGCAGTTACCGGGGCTCTCTCACAGATACGCAGTATTTT. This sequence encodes CASSYRGSLTDTQYF.

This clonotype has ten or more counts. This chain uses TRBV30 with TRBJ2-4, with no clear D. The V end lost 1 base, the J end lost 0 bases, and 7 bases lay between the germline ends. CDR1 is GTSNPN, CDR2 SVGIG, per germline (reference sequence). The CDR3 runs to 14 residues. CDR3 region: CAWSGPLAKNIQYF. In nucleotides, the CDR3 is TGTGCCTGGAGTGGACCGTTAGCCAAAAACATTCAGTACTTC. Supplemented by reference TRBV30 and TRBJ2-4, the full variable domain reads SQTIHQWPATLVQPVGSPLSLECTVEGTSNPNLYWYRQAAGRGLQLLFYSVGIGQISSEVPQNLSASRPQDRQFILSSKKLLLSDSGFYLCAWSGPLAKNIQYFGAGTRLSVL.

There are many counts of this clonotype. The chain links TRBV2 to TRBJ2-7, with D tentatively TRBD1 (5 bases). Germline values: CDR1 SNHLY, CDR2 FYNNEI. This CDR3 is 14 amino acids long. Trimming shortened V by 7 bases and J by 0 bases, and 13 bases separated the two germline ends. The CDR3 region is CASKFRASSYEQYF. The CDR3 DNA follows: TGTGCCAGCAAATTCAGGGCTAGCTCCTACGAGCAGTACTTC.

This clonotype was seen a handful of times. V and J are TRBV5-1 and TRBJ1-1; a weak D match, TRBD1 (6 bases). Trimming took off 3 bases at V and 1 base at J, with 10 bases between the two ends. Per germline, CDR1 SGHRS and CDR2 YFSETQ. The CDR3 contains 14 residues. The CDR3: CASSSTGGNTEAFF. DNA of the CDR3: TGCGCCAGCAGCTCGACAGGAGGGAACACTGAAGCTTTCTTT.

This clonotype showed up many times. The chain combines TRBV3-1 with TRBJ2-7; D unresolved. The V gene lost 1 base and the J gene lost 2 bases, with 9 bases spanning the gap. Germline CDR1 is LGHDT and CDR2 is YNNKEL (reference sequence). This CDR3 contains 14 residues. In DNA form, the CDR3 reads TGTGCCAGCAGCCAAGTTATAGGGCCCTACGAGCAGTACTTC. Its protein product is CASSQVIGPYEQYF.

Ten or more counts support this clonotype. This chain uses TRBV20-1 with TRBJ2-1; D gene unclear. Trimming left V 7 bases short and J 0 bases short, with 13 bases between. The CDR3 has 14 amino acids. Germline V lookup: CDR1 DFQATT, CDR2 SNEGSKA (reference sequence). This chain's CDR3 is CSVLPESSYNEQFF. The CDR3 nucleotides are TGCAGTGTTCTCCCGGAGAGCTCCTACAATGAGCAGTTCTTC.

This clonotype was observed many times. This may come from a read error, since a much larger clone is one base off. CDR3 loop: CASSWETRVNEQFF. The CDR3, as DNA: TGTGCCAGCAGTTGGGAGACTAGAGTCAATGAGCAGTTCTTC. The chain joins TRBV12-3 or TRBV12-4 to TRBJ2-1; possibly TRBD2 for D (6 bases). This CDR3 spans 14 amino acids. The ends were cut back, 4 bases at V and 6 bases at J, with 13 bases in the middle.

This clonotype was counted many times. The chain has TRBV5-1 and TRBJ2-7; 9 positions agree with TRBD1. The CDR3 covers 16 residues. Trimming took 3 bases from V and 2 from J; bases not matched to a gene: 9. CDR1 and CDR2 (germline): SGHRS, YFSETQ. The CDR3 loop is CASSSTGGTFTYEQYF. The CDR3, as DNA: TGCGCCAGCAGCTCTACAGGGGGCACATTTACCTACGAGCAGTACTTC.

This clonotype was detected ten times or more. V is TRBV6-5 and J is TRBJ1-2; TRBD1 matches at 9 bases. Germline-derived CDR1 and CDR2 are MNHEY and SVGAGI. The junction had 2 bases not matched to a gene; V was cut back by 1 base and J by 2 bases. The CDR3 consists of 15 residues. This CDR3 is CASSYLGTGNYGYTF. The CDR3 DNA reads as TGTGCCAGCAGTTACTTGGGGACAGGGAACTATGGCTACACCTTC.

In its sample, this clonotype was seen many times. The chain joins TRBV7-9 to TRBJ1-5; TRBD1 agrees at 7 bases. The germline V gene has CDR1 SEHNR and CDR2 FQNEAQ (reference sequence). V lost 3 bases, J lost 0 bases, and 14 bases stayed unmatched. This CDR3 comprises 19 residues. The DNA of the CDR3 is TGTGCCAGCAGCTTCGAAGAGACAGGGAAGATCGTTAGCAATCAGCCCCAGCATTTT. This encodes CASSFEETGKIVSNQPQHF. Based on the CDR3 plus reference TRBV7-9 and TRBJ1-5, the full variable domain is DTGVSQNPRHKITKRGQNVTFRCDPISEHNRLYWYRQTLGQGPEFLTYFQNEAQLEKSRLLSDRFSAERPKGSFSTLEIQRTEQGDSAMYLCASSFEETGKIVSNQPQHFGDGTRLSIL.

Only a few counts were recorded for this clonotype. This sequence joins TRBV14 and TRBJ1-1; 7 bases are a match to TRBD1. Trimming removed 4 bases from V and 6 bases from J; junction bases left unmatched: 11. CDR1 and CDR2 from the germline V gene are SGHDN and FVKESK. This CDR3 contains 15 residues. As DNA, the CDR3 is TGTGCCAGCAGCCGAATAGGCGGGCAGGGGGCTGAAGCTTTCTTT. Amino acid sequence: CASSRIGGQGAEAFF.

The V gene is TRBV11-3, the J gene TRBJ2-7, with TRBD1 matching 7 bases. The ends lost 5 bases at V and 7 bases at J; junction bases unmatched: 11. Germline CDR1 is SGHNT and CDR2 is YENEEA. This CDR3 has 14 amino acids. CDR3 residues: CASSPRQGWGEQYF. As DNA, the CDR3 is TGTGCCAGCAGCCCCAGACAGGGATGGGGTGAGCAGTACTTC.

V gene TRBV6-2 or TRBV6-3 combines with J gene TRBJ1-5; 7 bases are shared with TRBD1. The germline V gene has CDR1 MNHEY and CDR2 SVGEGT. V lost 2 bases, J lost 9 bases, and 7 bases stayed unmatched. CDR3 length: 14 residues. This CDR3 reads CASSYLTGSGPQHF. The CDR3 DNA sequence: TGTGCCAGCAGTTACCTGACAGGGTCGGGGCCCCAGCATTTT.

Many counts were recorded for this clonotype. The CDR3 bases are TGTGCCAGCATACGACAGGGCCTCGTGGGATCTGAAGCTTTCTTT. It translates to CASIRQGLVGSEAFF. The rearrangement joins TRBV7-2 to TRBJ1-1; 7 nucleotides agree with TRBD1. The junction had 14 bases not matched to a gene; V was cut back by 7 bases and J by 6 bases. From germline, CDR1 is SGHTA and CDR2 FQGNSA. The CDR3 extends over 15 amino acids. Drawing the rest from reference TRBV7-2 and TRBJ1-1, the complete variable domain is GAGVSQSPSNKVTEKGKDVELRCDPISGHTALYWYRQSLGQGLEFLIYFQGNSAPDKSGLPSDRFSAERTGGSVSTLTIQRTQQEDSAVYLCASIRQGLVGSEAFFGQGTRLTVV.